The 4 T cell receptor beta chains presented below share a single source sample, sequenced in a study of blood T cell repertoires in COVID-19. The protocol was immunoSEQ multiplex PCR, while the TCRdb copy is restricted to in-frame clones and leaves out a portion. The table lists approximately 130,000 clones, 87% of them singletons, with over 2% in the top ten. The sample was peripheral blood. The receptor source for this set is a man in his forties or fifties with active COVID-19.

The table lists this clone with a count of one. The gene calls are TRBV6-2 or TRBV6-3 and TRBJ2-3, with D maybe TRBD1 (5 bases). Looked up from germline, CDR1 is MNHEY and CDR2 is SVGEGT. This CDR3 contains 16 residues. Trimming removed 6 bases at V and 0 bases at J, with 16 bases between. The CDR3 DNA follows: TGTGCCAGCAGACCTTTGACAGTCAGAAGCACAGATACGCAGTATTTT. It encodes CASRPLTVRSTDTQYF.

The chain carries TRBV30 and TRBJ2-5; possible D gene TRBD2, 5 bases. Germline V gives CDR1 GTSNPN, CDR2 SVGIG (reference sequence). There are 14 residues in the CDR3. V was pared by 1 base and J by 1 base, with 10 bases between. The CDR3 loop reads CAWSAGWTQETQYF. In DNA form, the CDR3 reads TGTGCCTGGAGTGCGGGGTGGACCCAAGAGACCCAGTACTTC.

This clone was counted between two and nine times. The J gene is TRBJ1-4, the V gene TRBV4-1; 9 bases are a match to TRBD1. Germline-derived CDR1 and CDR2 are MGHRA and YSYEKL. The V segment lost 4 bases and the J segment 6 bases; nucleotides outside the gene matches: 6. The CDR3 totals 15 residues. The CDR3 DNA follows: TGCGCCAGCAGCCTCACCGGGACAGGGTATGAAAAACTGTTTTTT. Translating gives CASSLTGTGYEKLFF.

The sample holds one count of this clone. The rearrangement links TRBV5-4 to TRBJ2-3; 10 bases fit TRBD2. With 3 bases clipped from V and 5 bases from J, the junction kept 6 bases outside the gene matches. The CDR3 totals 15 residues. The germline V gene has CDR1 SGHNT and CDR2 YYREEE (reference sequence). The DNA for the CDR3 is TGTGCCAGCAGCTGGGGTAGCGGGGGGCTAGATACGCAGTATTTT. As protein: CASSWGSGGLDTQYF. Full variable domain (missing parts from reference TRBV5-4 and TRBJ2-3): ETGVTQSPTHLIKTRGQQVTLRCSSQSGHNTVSWYQQALGQGPQFIFQYYREEENGRGNFPPRFSGLQFPNYSSELNVNALELDDSALYLCASSWGSGGLDTQYFGPGTRLTVL.